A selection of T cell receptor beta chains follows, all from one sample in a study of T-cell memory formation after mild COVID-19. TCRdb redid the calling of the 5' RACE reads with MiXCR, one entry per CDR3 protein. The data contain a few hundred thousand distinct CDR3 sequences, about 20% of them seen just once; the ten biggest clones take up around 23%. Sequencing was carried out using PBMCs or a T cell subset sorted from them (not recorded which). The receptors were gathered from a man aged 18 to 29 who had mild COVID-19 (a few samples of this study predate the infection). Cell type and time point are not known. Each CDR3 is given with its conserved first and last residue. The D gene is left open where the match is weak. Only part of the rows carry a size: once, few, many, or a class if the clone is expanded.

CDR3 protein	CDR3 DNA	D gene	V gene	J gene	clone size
CASLDRSGANVLTF	TGTGCCAGTCTCGACCGGTCTGGGGCCAACGTCCTGACTTTC	NA	TRBV28	TRBJ2-6	NA
CASSLASEGTYEQYF	TGTGCCAGCAGTTTAGCGTCAGAGGGGACATACGAGCAGTACTTC	NA	TRBV28	TRBJ2-7	few
CASSLLFLGGNTIYF	TGTGCCAGCAGCCTACTGTTTTTAGGGGGAAACACCATATATTTT	NA	TRBV7-2	TRBJ1-3	NA
CASSSTATGELFF	TGTGCCAGCAGTTCAACAGCCACCGGGGAGCTGTTTTTT	NA	TRBV12-3/TRBV12-4	TRBJ2-2	few
CASSATAGETQYF	TGTGCCAGCAGCGCGACAGCGGGTGAGACCCAGTACTTC	NA	TRBV7-2	TRBJ2-5	NA
CASGFFNRAEYGYTF	TGTGCCAGCGGTTTTTTTAACAGGGCGGAATATGGCTACACCTTC	NA	TRBV5-6	TRBJ1-2	NA
CASSPGGAYNEQFF	TGTGCCAGCAGTCCCGGCGGAGCCTACAATGAGCAGTTCTTC	NA	TRBV27	TRBJ2-1	NA
CSARGGGAQETQYF	TGCAGTGCTAGAGGTGGGGGGGCACAAGAGACCCAGTACTTC	NA	TRBV20-1	TRBJ2-5	NA
CASSLQGPLAGNIQYF	TGTGCCAGCAGCCTACAGGGGCCCCTAGCGGGAAACATTCAGTACTTC	NA	TRBV7-3	TRBJ2-4	NA
CSARVGGVTQPQHF	TGCAGTGCTAGAGTAGGGGGTGTCACTCAGCCCCAGCATTTT	NA	TRBV20-1	TRBJ1-5	NA
CASSLQYGEQFF	TGTGCCAGCAGCCTACAGTACGGTGAGCAGTTCTTC	NA	TRBV7-9	TRBJ2-1	NA
CASSTERGDEQYF	TGCGCCAGCAGTACCGAGCGGGGAGACGAGCAGTACTTC	TRBD2	TRBV5-1	TRBJ2-7	many
CAISEWPPGYTF	TGTGCCATCAGTGAGTGGCCCCCCGGCTACACCTTC	NA	TRBV10-3	TRBJ1-2	NA
CASSQAQYTDTQYF	TGTGCCAGCAGCCAAGCGCAGTACACAGATACGCAGTATTTT	NA	TRBV14	TRBJ2-3	NA
CASSPTTANTEAFF	TGTGCCAGCTCCCCGACGACTGCGAACACTGAAGCTTTCTTT	NA	TRBV5-4	TRBJ1-1	NA
CASSRPRDRSPRGPGNEQFF	TGTGCCAGCAGTCGCCCCCGGGACAGGTCCCCTCGAGGCCCGGGGAATGAGCAGTTCTTC	TRBD1	TRBV12-3/TRBV12-4	TRBJ2-1	NA
CASGVLRNTDAFF	TGCGCCAGCGGGGTGTTGCGGAACACTGACGCTTTCTTT	NA	TRBV5-1	TRBJ1-1	NA
CASSYSGVTEAFF	TGTGCCAGCAGCTACTCTGGGGTCACTGAAGCTTTCTTT	NA	TRBV7-9	TRBJ1-1	NA
CASSGLAGGLNEQFF	TGTGCCAGCAGCGGTCTTGCGGGGGGGCTGAATGAGCAGTTCTTC	TRBD2	TRBV7-2	TRBJ2-1	few
CASSPPGTVTYGYTF	TGTGCCAGCTCACCACCGGGGACGGTAACCTATGGCTACACCTTC	NA	TRBV18	TRBJ1-2	NA
CASSDGQPGNTIYF	TGTGCCAGCAGCGACGGACAGCCTGGAAACACCATATATTTT	NA	TRBV9	TRBJ1-3	few
CASSTTGGLLYGYTF	TGCGCCAGCAGCACGACAGGGGGCCTACTCTATGGCTACACCTTC	TRBD1	TRBV5-1	TRBJ1-2	few
CSARDPGEGARQPQHF	TGCAGTGCTAGAGATCCCGGAGAGGGGGCACGACAGCCCCAGCATTTT	TRBD1	TRBV20-1	TRBJ1-5	NA
CASSLWTGLLSGIQYF	TGTGCCAGCAGCTTATGGACAGGGCTCCTCTCAGGCATTCAGTACTTC	TRBD1	TRBV7-9	TRBJ2-4	few
CATSRGEGTYEQYF	TGTGCCACCTCCCGGGGGGAGGGGACCTACGAGCAGTACTTC	TRBD2	TRBV15	TRBJ2-7	NA
CASSGAGAETQYF	TGTGCCAGCAGCGGGGCGGGGGCCGAGACCCAGTACTTC	NA	TRBV7-9	TRBJ2-5	NA
CASTKSSGANVLTF	TGTGCCAGCACCAAATCCTCTGGGGCCAACGTCCTGACTTTC	NA	TRBV28	TRBJ2-6	NA
CASSRGTGTVYEQYF	TGTGCCAGCAGCCGGGGAACAGGGACGGTGTACGAGCAGTACTTC	NA	TRBV14	TRBJ2-7	few
CSATLAGGSDTQYF	TGCAGTGCTACGCTGGCCGGGGGGTCCGATACGCAGTATTTT	TRBD2	TRBV20-1	TRBJ2-3	NA
CASSPFQGTNTGELFF	TGTGCCAGCAGTCCATTCCAGGGGACGAACACCGGGGAGCTGTTTTTT	NA	TRBV6-5	TRBJ2-2	NA
CASSPGAPGELFF	TGTGCCAGCAGTCCGGGGGCCCCCGGGGAGCTGTTTTTT	NA	TRBV12-3/TRBV12-4	TRBJ2-2	many
CASRSRNFLGGTYEQYF	TGTGCCAGTAGGAGCAGGAATTTTTTAGGAGGCACCTACGAGCAGTACTTC	NA	TRBV19	TRBJ2-7	NA
CATSPGTGLNNEQFF	TGTGCCACCAGCCCCGGGACAGGGCTTAACAATGAGCAGTTCTTC	TRBD1	TRBV15	TRBJ2-1	few
CASSLLGVGAEQFF	TGCGCCAGCAGCTTACTGGGTGTTGGGGCTGAGCAGTTCTTC	NA	TRBV5-1	TRBJ2-1	NA
CSVEDWLGDEQYF	TGCAGCGTTGAGGACTGGCTAGGAGACGAGCAGTACTTC	NA	TRBV29-1	TRBJ2-7	few
CSALTGGQYF	TGCAGTGCCCTGACCGGGGGGCAGTATTTT	NA	TRBV20-1	TRBJ2-3	NA
CASRGDPEGYTF	TGTGCCAGCAGGGGGGATCCTGAAGGCTACACCTTC	NA	TRBV2	TRBJ1-2	few
CSASLQGLGNTIYF	TGCAGTGCTTCTCTACAGGGCCTTGGAAACACCATATATTTT	NA	TRBV20-1	TRBJ1-3	NA
CASSPGGVGKNIQYF	TGTGCCAGCAGCCCGGGGGGTGTTGGCAAAAACATTCAGTACTTC	TRBD2	TRBV5-4	TRBJ2-4	NA
CASSLEARAWSF	TGTGCCAGCAGCTTAGAAGCCAGGGCCTGGTCCTTC	NA	TRBV7-9	TRBJ2-1	few
CASSQGLTGFTEAFF	TGTGCCAGCAGCCAGGGATTAACAGGATTCACTGAAGCTTTCTTT	NA	TRBV4-2	TRBJ1-1	few
CASSYDPGKGSYEQYF	TGTGCCAGCAGTTACGATCCAGGGAAGGGCTCCTACGAGCAGTACTTC	NA	TRBV6-2/TRBV6-3	TRBJ2-7	NA
CASSSGTGGYGYTF	TGCGCCAGCAGCTCCGGGACAGGGGGCTATGGCTACACCTTC	TRBD1	TRBV5-1	TRBJ1-2	NA
CASSRLGTSGAGDTQYF	TGTGCCAGCAGCCGGCTTGGGACTAGCGGGGCCGGAGATACGCAGTATTTT	TRBD2	TRBV4-2	TRBJ2-3	NA
CASSQGMSPANYGYTF	TGTGCCAGCTCACAGGGGATGTCCCCAGCCAACTATGGCTACACCTTC	TRBD1	TRBV6-6	TRBJ1-2	NA
CASSRTSGGEDTQYF	TGTGCCAGCTCACGTACTAGCGGGGGTGAAGATACGCAGTATTTT	TRBD2	TRBV18	TRBJ2-3	few
CASSLILMAGGNEQFF	TGTGCCAGCAGCTTAATTCTGATGGCAGGGGGCAATGAGCAGTTCTTC	TRBD1	TRBV7-2	TRBJ2-1	few
CASSSAEGVDSFF	TGTGCCAGCAGCTCAGCCGAGGGTGTGGACTCTTTCTTT	NA	TRBV7-2	TRBJ1-1	few
CASSLSGTLEQYF	TGTGCCAGCAGCTTAAGTGGCACCCTCGAGCAGTACTTC	NA	TRBV7-2	TRBJ2-7	NA